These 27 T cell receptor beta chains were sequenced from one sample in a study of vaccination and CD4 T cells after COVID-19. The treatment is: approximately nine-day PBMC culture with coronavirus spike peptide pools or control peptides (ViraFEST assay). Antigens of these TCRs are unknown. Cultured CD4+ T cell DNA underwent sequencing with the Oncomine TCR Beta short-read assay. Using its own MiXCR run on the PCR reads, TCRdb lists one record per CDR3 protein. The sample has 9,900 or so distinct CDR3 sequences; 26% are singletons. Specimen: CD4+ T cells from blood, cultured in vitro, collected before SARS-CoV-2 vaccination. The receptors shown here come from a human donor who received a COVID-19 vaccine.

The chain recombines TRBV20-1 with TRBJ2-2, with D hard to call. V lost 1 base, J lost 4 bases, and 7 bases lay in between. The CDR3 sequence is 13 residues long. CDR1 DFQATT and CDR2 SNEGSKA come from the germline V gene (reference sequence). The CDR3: CSARGRVTGELFF. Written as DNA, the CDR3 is TGCAGTGCTAGAGGACGGGTCACCGGGGAGCTGTTTTTT.

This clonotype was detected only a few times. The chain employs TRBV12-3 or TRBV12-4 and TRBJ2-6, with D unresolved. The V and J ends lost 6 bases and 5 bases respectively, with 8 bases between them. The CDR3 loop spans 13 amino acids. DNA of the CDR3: TGTGCCAGCAGCCCTGTTAGGGCCAACGTCCTGACTTTC. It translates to CASSPVRANVLTF.

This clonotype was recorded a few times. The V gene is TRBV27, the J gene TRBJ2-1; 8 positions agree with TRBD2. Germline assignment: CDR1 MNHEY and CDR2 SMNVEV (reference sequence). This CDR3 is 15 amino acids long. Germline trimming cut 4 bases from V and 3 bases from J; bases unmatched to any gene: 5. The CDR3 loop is CASSYAGGLYNEQFF. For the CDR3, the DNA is TGTGCCAGCAGTTATGCGGGGGGCCTCTACAATGAGCAGTTCTTC.

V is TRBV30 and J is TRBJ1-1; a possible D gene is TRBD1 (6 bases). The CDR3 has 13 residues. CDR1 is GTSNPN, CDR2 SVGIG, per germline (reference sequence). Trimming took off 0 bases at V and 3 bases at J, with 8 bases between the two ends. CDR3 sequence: CAWSVRGDTEAFF. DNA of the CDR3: TGTGCCTGGAGTGTAAGGGGGGACACTGAAGCTTTCTTT.

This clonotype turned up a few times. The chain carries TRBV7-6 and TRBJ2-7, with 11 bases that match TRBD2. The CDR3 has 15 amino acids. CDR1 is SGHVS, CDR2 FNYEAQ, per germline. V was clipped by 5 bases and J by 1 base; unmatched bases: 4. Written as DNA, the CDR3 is TGTGCCAGCAGCCGAACTAGCGGGGGATCCTACGAGCAGTACTTC. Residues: CASSRTSGGSYEQYF.

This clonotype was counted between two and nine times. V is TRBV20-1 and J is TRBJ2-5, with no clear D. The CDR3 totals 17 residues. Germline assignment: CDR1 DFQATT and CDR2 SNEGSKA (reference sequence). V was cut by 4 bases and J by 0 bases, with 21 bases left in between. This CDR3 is CSATPRTVRWYQETQYF. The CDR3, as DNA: TGCAGTGCTACCCCGAGGACGGTCAGATGGTACCAAGAGACCCAGTACTTC.

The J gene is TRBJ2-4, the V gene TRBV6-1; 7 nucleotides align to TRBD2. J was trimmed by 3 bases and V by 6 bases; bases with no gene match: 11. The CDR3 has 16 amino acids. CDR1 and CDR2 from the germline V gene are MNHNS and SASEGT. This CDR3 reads CASSGTGGGDKNIQYF. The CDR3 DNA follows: TGTGCCAGCAGCGGGACGGGCGGGGGTGACAAAAACATTCAGTACTTC.

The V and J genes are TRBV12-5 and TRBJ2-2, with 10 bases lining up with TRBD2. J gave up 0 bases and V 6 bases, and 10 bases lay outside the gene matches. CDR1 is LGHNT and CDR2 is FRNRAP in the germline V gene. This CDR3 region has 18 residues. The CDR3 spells CASGLDSGGDSNTGELFF. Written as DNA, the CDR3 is TGTGCTAGTGGGCTCGACAGCGGGGGGGACTCGAACACCGGGGAGCTGTTTTTT.

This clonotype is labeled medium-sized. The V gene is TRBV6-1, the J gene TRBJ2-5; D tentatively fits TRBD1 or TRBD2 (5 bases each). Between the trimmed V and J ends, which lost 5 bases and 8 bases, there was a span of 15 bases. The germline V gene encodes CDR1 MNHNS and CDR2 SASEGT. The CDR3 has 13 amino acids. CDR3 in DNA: TGTGCCAGCAGTCCCCGGGCGAGGGGCACCCAGTACTTC. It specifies CASSPRARGTQYF.

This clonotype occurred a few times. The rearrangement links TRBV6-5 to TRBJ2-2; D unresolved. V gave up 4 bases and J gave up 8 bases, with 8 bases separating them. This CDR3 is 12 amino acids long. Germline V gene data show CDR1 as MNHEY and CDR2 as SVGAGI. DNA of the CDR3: TGTGCCAGCAGTTGGTGGTCTGGGGAGCTGTTTTTT. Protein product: CASSWWSGELFF.

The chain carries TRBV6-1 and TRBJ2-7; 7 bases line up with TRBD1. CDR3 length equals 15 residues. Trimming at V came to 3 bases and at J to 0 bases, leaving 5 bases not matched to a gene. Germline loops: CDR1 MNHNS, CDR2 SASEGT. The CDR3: CASSDPSGGSYEQYF. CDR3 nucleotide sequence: TGTGCCAGCAGTGACCCCTCAGGGGGCTCCTACGAGCAGTACTTC.

The CDR3 coding sequence is TGTGCCAGCTCAGAGCCGGGACAGGGGGTTAGTGGCTACACCTTC. Translation: CASSEPGQGVSGYTF. The chain is built from TRBV28 and TRBJ1-2; the match to TRBD1 covers 11 bases. J lost 7 bases, V lost 8 bases, and 12 bases had no gene match. Germline CDR1 is MDHEN and CDR2 is SYDVKM. The CDR3 sequence is 15 residues long.

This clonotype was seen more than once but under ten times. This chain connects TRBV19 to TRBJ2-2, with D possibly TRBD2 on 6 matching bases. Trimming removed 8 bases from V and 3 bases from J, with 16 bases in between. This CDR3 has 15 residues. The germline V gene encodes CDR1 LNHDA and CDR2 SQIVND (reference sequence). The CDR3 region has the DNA TGTGCCAGTTCCCCTCGACTAGTTCACACCGGGGAGCTGTTTTTT. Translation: CASSPRLVHTGELFF.

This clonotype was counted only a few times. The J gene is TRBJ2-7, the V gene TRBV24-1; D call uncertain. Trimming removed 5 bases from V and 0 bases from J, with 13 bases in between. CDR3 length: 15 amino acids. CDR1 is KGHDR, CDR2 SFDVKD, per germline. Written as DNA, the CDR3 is TGTGCCACCAGTGGTTCGACTCGTATCTCCTACGAGCAGTACTTC. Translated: CATSGSTRISYEQYF.

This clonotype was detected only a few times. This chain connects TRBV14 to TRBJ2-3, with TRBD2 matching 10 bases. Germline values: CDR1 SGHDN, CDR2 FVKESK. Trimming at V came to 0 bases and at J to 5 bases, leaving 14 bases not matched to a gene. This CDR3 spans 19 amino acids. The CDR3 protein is CASSQDNGASGGWVDTQYF. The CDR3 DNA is TGTGCCAGCAGCCAAGATAACGGGGCTAGCGGGGGTTGGGTAGATACGCAGTATTTT.

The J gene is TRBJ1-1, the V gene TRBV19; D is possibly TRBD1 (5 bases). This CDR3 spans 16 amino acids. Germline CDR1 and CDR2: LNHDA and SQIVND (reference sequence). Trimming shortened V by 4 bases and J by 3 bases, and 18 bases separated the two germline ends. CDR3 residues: CASSTAGRWEDTEAFF. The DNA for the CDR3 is TGTGCCAGTAGTACAGCGGGGCGATGGGAAGACACTGAAGCTTTCTTT.

CDR3 in amino acids: CASSQGRGVRGNQPQHF. CDR3 nucleotides: TGCGCCAGCAGCCAAGGAAGGGGGGTAAGGGGTAATCAGCCCCAGCATTTT. V usage is TRBV4-1 and J usage is TRBJ1-5; TRBD1 might be the D (6 bases). Trimming left V 1 base short and J 4 bases short, with 17 bases between. From germline, CDR1 is MGHRA and CDR2 YSYEKL. This CDR3 is built from 17 residues.

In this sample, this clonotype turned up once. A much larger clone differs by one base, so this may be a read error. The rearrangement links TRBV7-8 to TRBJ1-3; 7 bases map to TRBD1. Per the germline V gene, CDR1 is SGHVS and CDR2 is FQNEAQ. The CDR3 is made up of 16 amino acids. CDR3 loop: CASSLGTGASGSTIYF. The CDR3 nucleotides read TGTGCCAGCAGCTTAGGAACAGGGGCCTCTGGAAGCACCATATATTTT. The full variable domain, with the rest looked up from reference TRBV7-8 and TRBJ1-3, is GAGVSQSPRYKVAKRGQDVALRCDPISGHVSLFWYQQALGQGPEFLTYFQNEAQLDKSGLPSDRFFAERPEGSVSTLKIQRTQQEDSAVYLCASSLGTGASGSTIYFGEGSWLTVV.

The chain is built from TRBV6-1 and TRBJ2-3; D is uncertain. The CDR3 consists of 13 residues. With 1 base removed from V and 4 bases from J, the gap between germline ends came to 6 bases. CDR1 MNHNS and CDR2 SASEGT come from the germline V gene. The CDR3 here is CASSEDQPDTQYF. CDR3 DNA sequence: TGTGCCAGCAGTGAAGACCAGCCAGATACGCAGTATTTT.

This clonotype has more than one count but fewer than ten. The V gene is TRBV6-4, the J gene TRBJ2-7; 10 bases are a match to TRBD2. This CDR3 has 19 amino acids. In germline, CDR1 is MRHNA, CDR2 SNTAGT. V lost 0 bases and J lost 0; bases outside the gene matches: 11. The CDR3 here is CASSDSPPELAGSSYEQYF. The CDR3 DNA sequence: TGTGCCAGCAGTGACTCACCCCCAGAACTAGCGGGGAGCTCCTACGAGCAGTACTTC.

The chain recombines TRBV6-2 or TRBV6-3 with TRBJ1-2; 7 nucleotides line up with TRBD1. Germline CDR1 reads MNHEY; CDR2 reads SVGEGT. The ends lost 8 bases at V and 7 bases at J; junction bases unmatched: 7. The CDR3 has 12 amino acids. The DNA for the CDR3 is TGTGCCAGCGACCCAGGGGGTAGTGGCTACACCTTC. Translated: CASDPGGSGYTF.

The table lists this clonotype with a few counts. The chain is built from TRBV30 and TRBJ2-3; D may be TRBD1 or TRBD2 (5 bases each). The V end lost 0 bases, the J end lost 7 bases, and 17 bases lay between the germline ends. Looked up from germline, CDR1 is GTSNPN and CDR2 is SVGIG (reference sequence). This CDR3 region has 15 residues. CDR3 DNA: TGTGCCTGGAGTGTACTGGGGGACGGGGACCATACGCAGTATTTT. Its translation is CAWSVLGDGDHTQYF.

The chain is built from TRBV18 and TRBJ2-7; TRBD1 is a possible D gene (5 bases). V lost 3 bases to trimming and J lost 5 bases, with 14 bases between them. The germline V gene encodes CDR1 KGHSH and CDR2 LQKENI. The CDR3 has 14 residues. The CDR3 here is CASSPWGRGDEQYF. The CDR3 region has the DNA TGTGCCAGCTCACCGTGGGGCCGTGGAGACGAGCAGTACTTC. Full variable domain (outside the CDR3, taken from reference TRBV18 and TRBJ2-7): NAGVMQNPRHLVRRRGQEARLRCSPMKGHSHVYWYRQLPEEGLKFMVYLQKENIIDESGMPKERFSAEFPKEGPSILRIQQVVRGDSAAYFCASSPWGRGDEQYFGPGTRLTVT.

CDR3: CASSLMGLAGLNEQFF. The DNA of the CDR3 is TGTGCCAGCAGTTTAATGGGACTAGCGGGGCTGAATGAGCAGTTCTTC. The rearrangement links TRBV12-3 or TRBV12-4 to TRBJ2-1, with 13 bases fitting TRBD2. The V and J ends lost 2 bases and 7 bases, in that order; junction bases with no gene match: 5. The CDR3 is 16 residues long.

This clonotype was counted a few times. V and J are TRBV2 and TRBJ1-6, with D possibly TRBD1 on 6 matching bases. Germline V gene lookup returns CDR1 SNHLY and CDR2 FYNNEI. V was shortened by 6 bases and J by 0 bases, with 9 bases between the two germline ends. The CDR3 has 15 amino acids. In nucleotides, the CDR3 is TGTGCCAGCAGACCGACAGGCTCCTATAATTCACCCCTCCACTTT. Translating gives CASRPTGSYNSPLHF.

The CDR3 bases are TGTGCCAGTAGTATGAGGCCCACAGGCCGCCATACGCAGTATTTT. This sequence encodes CASSMRPTGRHTQYF. The chain has TRBV19 and TRBJ2-3; D is perhaps TRBD1 (5 bases). From germline, CDR1 is LNHDA and CDR2 SQIVND (reference sequence). The CDR3 sequence is 15 residues long. Trimming cost V 3 bases and J 7 bases, with 17 bases left between them.

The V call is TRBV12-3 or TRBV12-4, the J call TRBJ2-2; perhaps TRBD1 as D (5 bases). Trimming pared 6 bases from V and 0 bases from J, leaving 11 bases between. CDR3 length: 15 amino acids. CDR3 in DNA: TGTGCCAGCAGCAGGGCCAACACGAACACCGGGGAGCTGTTTTTT. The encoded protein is CASSRANTNTGELFF.